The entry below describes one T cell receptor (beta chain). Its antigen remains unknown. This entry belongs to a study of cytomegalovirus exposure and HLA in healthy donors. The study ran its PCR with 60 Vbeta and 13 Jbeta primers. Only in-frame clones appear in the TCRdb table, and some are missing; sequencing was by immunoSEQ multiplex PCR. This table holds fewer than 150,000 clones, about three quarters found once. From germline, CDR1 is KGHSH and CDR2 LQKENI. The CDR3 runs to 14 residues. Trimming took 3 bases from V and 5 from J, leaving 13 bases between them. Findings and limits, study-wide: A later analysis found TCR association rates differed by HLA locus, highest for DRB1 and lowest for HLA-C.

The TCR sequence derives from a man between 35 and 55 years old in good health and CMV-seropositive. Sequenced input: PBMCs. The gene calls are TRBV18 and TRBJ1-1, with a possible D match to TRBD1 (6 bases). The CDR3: CASSPLDSGTEAFF. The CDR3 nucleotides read TGTGCCAGCTCACCCCTGGACAGTGGTACTGAAGCTTTCTTT.